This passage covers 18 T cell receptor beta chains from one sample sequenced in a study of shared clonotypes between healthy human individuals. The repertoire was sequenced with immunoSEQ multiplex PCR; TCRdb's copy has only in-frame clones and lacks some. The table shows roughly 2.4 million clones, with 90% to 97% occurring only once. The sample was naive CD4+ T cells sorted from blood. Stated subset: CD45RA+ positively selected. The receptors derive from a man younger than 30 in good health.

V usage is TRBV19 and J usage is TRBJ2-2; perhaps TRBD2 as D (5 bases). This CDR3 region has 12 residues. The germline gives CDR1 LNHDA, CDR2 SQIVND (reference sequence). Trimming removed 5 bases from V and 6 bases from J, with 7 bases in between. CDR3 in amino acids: CASSLEAGELFF. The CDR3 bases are TGTGCCAGTAGTTTGGAGGCCGGGGAGCTGTTTTTT.

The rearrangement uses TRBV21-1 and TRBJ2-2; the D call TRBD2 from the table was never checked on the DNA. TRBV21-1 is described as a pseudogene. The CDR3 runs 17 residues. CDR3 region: CASSKASTRRYTGELFF. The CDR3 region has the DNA TGTGCCAGCAGCAAAGCGTCCACTAGGAGATACACCGGGGAGCTGTTTTTT.

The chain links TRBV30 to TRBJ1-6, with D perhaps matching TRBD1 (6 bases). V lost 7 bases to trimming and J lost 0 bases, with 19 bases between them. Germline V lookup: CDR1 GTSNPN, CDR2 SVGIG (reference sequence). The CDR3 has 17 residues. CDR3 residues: CASNRVQLISYNSPLHF. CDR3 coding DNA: TGTGCCTCCAACAGGGTTCAGCTTATCTCCTATAATTCACCCCTCCACTTT.

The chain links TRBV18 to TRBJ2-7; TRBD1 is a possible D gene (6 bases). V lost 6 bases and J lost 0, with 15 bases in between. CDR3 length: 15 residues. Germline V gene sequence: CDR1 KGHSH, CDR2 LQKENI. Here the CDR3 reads CASSHGQISSYEQYF. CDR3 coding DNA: TGTGCCAGCTCTCACGGACAGATCAGCTCCTACGAGCAGTACTTC. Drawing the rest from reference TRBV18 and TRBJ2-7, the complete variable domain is NAGVMQNPRHLVRRRGQEARLRCSPMKGHSHVYWYRQLPEEGLKFMVYLQKENIIDESGMPKERFSAEFPKEGPSILRIQQVVRGDSAAYFCASSHGQISSYEQYFGPGTRLTVT.

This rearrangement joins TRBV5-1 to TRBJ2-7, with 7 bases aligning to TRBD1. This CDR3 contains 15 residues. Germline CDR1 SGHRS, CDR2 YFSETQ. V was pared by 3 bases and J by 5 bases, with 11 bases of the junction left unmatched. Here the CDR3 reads CASSSSTGVPDEQYF. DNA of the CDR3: TGCGCCAGCAGCTCCTCCACAGGGGTCCCCGACGAGCAGTACTTC.

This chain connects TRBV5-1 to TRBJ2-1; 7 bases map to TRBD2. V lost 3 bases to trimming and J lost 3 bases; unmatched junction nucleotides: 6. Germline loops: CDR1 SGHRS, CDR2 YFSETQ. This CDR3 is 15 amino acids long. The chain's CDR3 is CASSSSSGGYNEQFF. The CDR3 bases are TGCGCCAGCAGCTCCTCCTCGGGGGGCTACAATGAGCAGTTCTTC.

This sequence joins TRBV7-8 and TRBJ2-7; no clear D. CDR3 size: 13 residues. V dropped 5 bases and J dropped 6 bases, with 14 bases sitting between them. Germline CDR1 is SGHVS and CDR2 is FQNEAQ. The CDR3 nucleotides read TGTGCCAGCAGCCGAGACTTCAACGGCGAGCAGTACTTC. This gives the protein CASSRDFNGEQYF.

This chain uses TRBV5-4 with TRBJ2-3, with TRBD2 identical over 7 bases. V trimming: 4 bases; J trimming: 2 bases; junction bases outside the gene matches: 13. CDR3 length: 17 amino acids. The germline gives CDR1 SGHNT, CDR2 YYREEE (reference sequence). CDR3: CASSPEGRELITDTQYF. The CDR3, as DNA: TGTGCCAGCAGCCCGGAAGGGCGGGAGCTAATCACAGATACGCAGTATTTT. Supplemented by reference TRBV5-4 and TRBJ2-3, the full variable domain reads ETGVTQSPTHLIKTRGQQVTLRCSSQSGHNTVSWYQQALGQGPQFIFQYYREEENGRGNFPPRFSGLQFPNYSSELNVNALELDDSALYLCASSPEGRELITDTQYFGPGTRLTVL.

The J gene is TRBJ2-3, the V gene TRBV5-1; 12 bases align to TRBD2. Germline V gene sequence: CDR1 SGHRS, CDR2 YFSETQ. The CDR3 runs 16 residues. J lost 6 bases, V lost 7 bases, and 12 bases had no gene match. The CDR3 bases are TGCGCCAGCCGCTCACTAGCGGGAGGACAGGTGGATACGCAGTATTTT. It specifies CASRSLAGGQVDTQYF.

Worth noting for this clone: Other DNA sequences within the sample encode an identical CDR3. CDR3 nucleotides: TGTGCCAGCAGTGTGGGGGGGAACTATGGCTACACCTTC. It codes for CASSVGGNYGYTF. V usage is TRBV2 and J usage is TRBJ1-2; D is possibly TRBD1 (5 bases). Germline V gene data show CDR1 as SNHLY and CDR2 as FYNNEI. The CDR3 is 13 residues long. V lost 4 bases and J 2 bases, leaving 8 bases between the germline ends. The variable domain in full, with the rest retrieved from reference TRBV2 and TRBJ1-2, is EPEVTQTPSHQVTQMGQEVILRCVPISNHLYFYWYRQILGQKVEFLVSFYNNEISEKSEIFDDQFSVERPDGSNFTLKIRSTKLEDSAMYFCASSVGGNYGYTFGSGTRLTVV.

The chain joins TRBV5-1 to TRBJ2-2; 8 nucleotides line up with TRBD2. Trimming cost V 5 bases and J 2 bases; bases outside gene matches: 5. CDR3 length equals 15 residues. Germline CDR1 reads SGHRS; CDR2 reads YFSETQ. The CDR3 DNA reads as TGCGCCAGCAGTCAGCTAGCGGGCAACACCGGGGAGCTGTTTTTT. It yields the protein CASSQLAGNTGELFF.

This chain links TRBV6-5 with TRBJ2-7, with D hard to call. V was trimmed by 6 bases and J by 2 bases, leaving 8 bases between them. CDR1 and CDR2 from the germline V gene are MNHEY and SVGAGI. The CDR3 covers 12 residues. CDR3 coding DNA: TGTGCCAGCAGACACGGGCCCTACGAGCAGTACTTC. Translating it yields CASRHGPYEQYF.

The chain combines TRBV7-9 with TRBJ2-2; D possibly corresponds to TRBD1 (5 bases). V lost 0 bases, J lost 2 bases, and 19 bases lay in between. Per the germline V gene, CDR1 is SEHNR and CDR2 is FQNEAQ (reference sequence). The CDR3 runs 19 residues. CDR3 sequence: CASSLASSGHRLNTGELFF. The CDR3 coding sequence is TGTGCCAGCAGCTTAGCGTCCTCCGGACACCGCCTCAACACCGGGGAGCTGTTTTTT.

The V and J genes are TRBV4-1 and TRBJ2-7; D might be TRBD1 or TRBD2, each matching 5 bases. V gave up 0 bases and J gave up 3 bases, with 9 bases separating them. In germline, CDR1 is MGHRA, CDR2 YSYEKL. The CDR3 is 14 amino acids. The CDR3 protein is CASSQEGRSYEQYF. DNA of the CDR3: TGCGCCAGCAGCCAAGAGGGACGGAGCTACGAGCAGTACTTC.

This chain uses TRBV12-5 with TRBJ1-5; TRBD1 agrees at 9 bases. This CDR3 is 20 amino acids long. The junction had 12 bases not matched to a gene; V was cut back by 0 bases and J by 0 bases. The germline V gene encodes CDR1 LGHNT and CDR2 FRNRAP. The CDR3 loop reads CASGLVPWGQGVHSNQPQHF. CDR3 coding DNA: TGTGCTAGTGGTTTGGTACCCTGGGGACAGGGCGTTCATAGCAATCAGCCCCAGCATTTT.

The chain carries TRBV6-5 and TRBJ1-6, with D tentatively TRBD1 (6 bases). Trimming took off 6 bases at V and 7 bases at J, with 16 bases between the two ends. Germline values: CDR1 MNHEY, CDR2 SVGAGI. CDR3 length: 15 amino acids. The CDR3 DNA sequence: TGTGCCAGCAGCCCCGGGGGAGGGGGGAATTCACCCCTCCACTTT. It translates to CASSPGGGGNSPLHF.

In nucleotides, the CDR3 is TGTGCCAGTACCCAAGGGGCACCAGGGAGCTCTGGAAACACCATATATTTT. This codes for CASTQGAPGSSGNTIYF. This chain uses TRBV19 with TRBJ1-3, with D possibly matching TRBD1 (5 bases). The CDR3 contains 17 residues. CDR1 LNHDA and CDR2 SQIVND come from the germline V gene (reference sequence). Trimming pared 7 bases from V and 0 bases from J, leaving 19 bases between.

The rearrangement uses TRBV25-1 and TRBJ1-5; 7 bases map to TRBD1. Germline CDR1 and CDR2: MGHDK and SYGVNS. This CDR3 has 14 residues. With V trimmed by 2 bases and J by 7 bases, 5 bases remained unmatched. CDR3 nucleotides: TGTGCCAGCAGTGAAACAGGGGTTAACCAGCCCCAGCATTTT. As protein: CASSETGVNQPQHF.